This T cell receptor (beta chain) was captured in a study of cytomegalovirus exposure and HLA in healthy donors (TCRdb year 2017). The study in broad terms: An earlier analysis of roughly 570 of the donors reported under 300 Gb of sequence data and around 110 million unique TCR beta sequences obtained from 150 million to 200 million T cells. Roughly 290 gigabases of sequencing data and around 90 million unique TCR sequences made up an early release that covered several hundred HLA-typed donors. Among the roughly 400 genotyped donors, approximately 76% belonged to the genetic ancestry cluster associated with self-reported Caucasian donors. The study aimed to test whether signatures of past pathogen exposure could be identified by cataloging public T cell receptors. The study used immunosequencing to profile the T cell repertoires of 670 or so subjects and linked those repertoires to cytomegalovirus serostatus. In addition to the first cohort of approximately 650 subjects, a separate validation cohort of approximately 120 different subjects was used. To predict cytomegalovirus infection status, the study brought together high-throughput TCR immunosequencing, statistical association of individual TCRs with disease status, and machine learning. A later analysis re-analyzed previously published TCR beta repertoires from 666 donors and added high-resolution HLA genotyping to study TCR occurrence patterns. Rather than drawing on any new phenotypic data, the later analysis identified candidate immune exposures from TCR beta sequences and the way those sequences occurred across donors. An earlier analysis of about 600 of the donors used high-throughput TCR beta sequencing to judge whether each TCR beta V gene segment behaved as functional or pseudogenic. Donor age, sex, ethnicity and CMV serostatus were compiled together with the repertoire data. Genome-wide SNP genotypes for about 60% of the roughly 670 donors were used in a later genetic analysis, which treated that subset as a discovery cohort. All discovery cohort repertoires had been generated using a single sequencing platform. HLA typing covered class I and class II loci at four-digit resolution. The number of donors typed differed by locus, with about 629-640 for A, B, C, DRB1 and DQB1, around 500 for DQA1, 600 to 610 for DPA1, and approximately 470 for DPB1. Four or five DR-DQ haplotypes were handled as single units for association and clustering because linkage in the cohort was strong. Across 300 to 400 genotyped donors of the cohort, an average of roughly 230,000 unique TCR beta nucleotide sequences per donor were sequenced, and about a sixth of those sequences were non-productive.

A remark on this clone: Its antigen is not yet known. No base qualities exist here, and no much larger clone lies one base off it.

The cohort was made up of 500 to 800 healthy bone marrow donors. At the time of sampling, every cohort member was nominally healthy, though immune exposures that went unrecorded were likely present. The donor tested CMV seronegative and was one of the 352 seronegative cohort members. Every donor gave a peripheral blood sample, and the peripheral blood mononuclear cells from that sample were used for TCR beta sequencing. Genomic DNA was extracted from the blood cell samples with the Qiagen DNeasy Blood Extraction Kit. The research as a whole found: A cluster of highly shared sequence variants was judged likely to be a technical artifact of the sequencing pipeline. Presence/absence analyses assumed roughly uniform sequencing depth across donors, an assumption that may not hold. In both the original and validation cohorts, the classifier was reported to diagnose cytomegalovirus status with high specificity and sensitivity. In a later analysis, most CMV-associated TCR beta chains were found to appear HLA-restricted, with HLA associations seemingly driven largely by CMV exposure. Three of the identified cytomegalovirus-associated TCR beta chains were confirmed in vitro to be specific for cytomegalovirus antigens. HLA typing was unavailable for some donors at each locus, so association tests used only the typed subset. This cohort had only TCR beta chains sequenced, and the lack of alpha or paired-chain data limited which features could be detected. The authors suggested that the approach could potentially be generalized to other disease states and immunological phenotypes. Linkage disequilibrium might explain the correlated functional status among segregating V segments, but an unknown experimental factor could not be excluded. Immune exposure information for the cohort was limited to CMV serostatus. A later analysis found that HLA-associated TCR beta chains were more clonally expanded and had lower generation probabilities than equally common non-associated chains. Most TCR sequences were observed very rarely across donors, whereas some public TCRs were present in many individuals. When HLA alleles, especially DR and DQ, strongly co-occurred, attributing TCR associations to individual alleles was difficult. Broadly in line with IMGT annotations, most TCR beta V segments showed up in productive rearrangements about 87% or about 30% of the time in an earlier analysis of around 550 of the donors. The study gave a list of 150 to 200 TCR beta chains associated with cytomegalovirus. A further reported finding was that TCR beta sequences accurately predicted the HLA-A and HLA-B alleles for most subjects in the first cohort. About 17 rarely observed V segments, including chromosome 9 orphons, were excluded from the earlier analysis of several hundred of the donors because counts were too low. According to a later analysis, parvovirus B19, influenza, CMV and Epstein-Barr virus appeared linked to several top co-occurrence clusters. Compared with the 666-donor mean, donors in an Asian-associated ancestry cluster had fewer N-insertions in productive TCRs, according to a later genetic analysis. Some IMGT-functional V segments, including TRBV6-2 and TRBV6-3, could not be told apart with the 87-base-pair reads, so those segments were excluded. V-gene and J-gene trimming of TCR beta chains was associated with a missense DCLRE1C variant in a later genetic analysis, and the association was replicated in an independent cohort. In a later analysis, the rate of TCR association differed among HLA loci, with DRB1 alleles having the most associated TCRs and HLA-C alleles having the fewest. At a false discovery rate of 0.05, a later analysis linked 16,951 TCR beta sequences to specific HLA alleles.

From a lookup of the germline V gene, CDR1 and CDR2 are SGHRS and YFSETQ. Germline trimming amounts to 2 bases on V and 4 bases on J, with 6 as the count of junction bases outside the gene matches. Measured from the cysteine to the phenylalanine, the CDR3 is 16 residues long. Of all the DNA, just the CDR3 is kept, 48 bases in frame from base 1. Preparation of the library involved the immunoSEQ multiplex PCR assay. The multiplex PCR relied on a mix of 60 forward primers for TCR Vbeta segments and 13 reverse primers for TCR Jbeta segments. The CDR3 region of rearranged TCR beta genes was amplified from genomic DNA by a multiplex PCR assay. The Illumina HiSeq System was used to sequence the amplified TCR beta libraries as 87-base-pair reads. In the original analysis: A later analysis tallied 70 million to 100 million unique TCR beta chains across the 700 or so repertoires, and some 10 million of those chains were shared by two or more donors. Raw reads were error-corrected and collapsed into unique sequences by a nearest-neighbor algorithm in which closely related sequences were merged to remove PCR and sequencing errors. CDR3 sequences were aligned to IMGT reference sequences to assign V, D and J gene segments. For a sequence to be retained, a match of at least six nucleotides was required to both a V gene segment and a J gene segment. Rearrangements were called productive when the CDR3 lacked stop codons and stayed in frame with V and J; all others were non-productive. CDR3 was defined according to IMGT convention as the region running from the second conserved V-encoded cysteine to the conserved J-encoded phenylalanine. Sequences without an unambiguous match to a single V gene segment were excluded from the earlier analysis of 587 of the donors. In an earlier analysis of 450 to 700 of the donors, V segments were called functional above 56.7% productive rearrangements and were called segregating when the between-donor standard deviation exceeded 5%. A statistical classification framework was built to diagnose cytomegalovirus status from the catalog of TCR beta chain sequences. In a later analysis, V and J genes were assigned by comparing TCR nucleotide sequences against IMGT/GENE-DB human TR gene sequences. Using the TCRdist pipeline, a later analysis assigned CDR3 sequences along with most-parsimonious VDJ recombination scenarios. In a later analysis, every TCR beta chain was defined by the combination of its CDR3 amino acid sequence and its V-gene family, and reads without a unique V-gene family were dropped. To address suspected cross-contamination and a sequencing artifact, a later analysis removed 592 highly shared, low-generation-probability nucleotide sequences. For each public chain, a later analysis derived a clonal expansion index from normalized ranks of inferred template counts within each repertoire. In a later analysis, generation probabilities were computed using a VDJ recombination model fitted to out-of-frame rearrangements, and the results were checked against IGoR. Hypergeometric tests were used in a later analysis to score TCR-TCR, TCR-HLA and TCR-CMV co-occurrence, with a repertoire-size bias correction applied to the TCR pairs. False discovery rates were estimated in a later analysis by permuting HLA or CMV assignments 20 times. In a later analysis, co-occurring TCRs were grouped using DBSCAN, and TCRdist sequence similarity was added for clustering within HLA-allele-positive subsets. For co-occurrence clustering, repertoires with fewer than 30,000 or more than 120,000 public chains were excluded, along with about five repertoires with anomalous nucleotide sharing. TCRdb stores this immuneACCESS table with in-frame sequences only. Part of the clones is absent; in the studies checked, under half of the shortfall reflects unresolved V genes, and no reason is known for the rest. D and trimming come from the DNA, and the V and J calls and clone size come from that table. For this sample there are around 170,000 clones; around 80% appear just once. The top ten clones comprise around 0.69% of the sample.

The rearrangement joined TRBV5-1 to TRBJ2-3; 11 junctional bases match TRBD2. This clonotype originated in a woman in her 40s in good health and CMV-seronegative. Specimen: PBMCs. The CDR3 region: CASSLGLAGGADTQYF. The DNA sequence follows: TGCGCCAGCAGCTTAGGCCTAGCGGGAGGCGCAGATACGCAGTATTTT.